This T cell receptor (beta chain) was documented in a study of CXCR3-negative and CXCR3-positive naive CD8 T cells (dated by TCRdb to between 2017 and 2020). Study-wide context: In total, approximately 130 million TRB reads were obtained, corresponding to roughly 1.5 +/- 0.3 million reads per library. The diversity and physicochemical repertoire analyses included more than ten donors pooled from two independent experiments. For the TRBV-TRBJ cluster analysis, the naive subsets came from about 5 donors, while the memory cells came from 3 donors.

Including the terminal cysteine and phenylalanine, the CDR3 comprises 15 residues. No DNA has been recorded. For every CD8+ T cell subset, under 350,000 cells were flow-sorted straight into RLT lysis buffer, and each subset was sorted in triplicate. Naive CD8+ T cells were defined stringently as CD45RO-CCR7+CD27+CD95- to exclude memory contaminants. Peripheral blood mononuclear cells were isolated from buffy coats by standard density gradient centrifugation. Naive CXCR3-negative and CXCR3-positive CD8+ T cells were flow-sorted using a FACSAria III. An RNeasy Mini Kit was used to extract total RNA from the sorted cells. The sequencer was a NextSeq 550. The Human TCR Profiling Kit (MiLaboratory) was used to prepare UMI-labeled 5' RACE TRB cDNA libraries. The full amount of extracted RNA was used for cDNA synthesis, and the full amount of resulting cDNA was used for PCR amplification. Libraries were prepared in parallel with an identical number of PCR cycles. Under the source paper's analysis protocol: With a requirement of at least two reads per UMI, MIGEC and MiXCR extracted about 50,000 +/- 10,000 unique UMI-labeled TRB cDNA molecules per library. Each library averaged roughly 40,000 +/- 10,000 functional in-frame TRB CDR3 nucleotide clonotypes without stop codons. After downsampling to 5000 UMI-labeled TRB molecules per sample, diversity metrics, including normalized Shannon-Wiener and Chao1, were computed in VDJtools. VDJtools was used to calculate clonotype-size-weighted physicochemical properties of the central five CDR3 residues, namely interaction energy, strength, volume and Kidera factor 4. TCRdb reprocessed the reads and assigns one entry to each CDR3 protein sequence, leaving out DNA. The V and J calls here are based on TCRdb, not the publication. This sample's table carries thousands of distinct CDR3 sequences. Clones ranked in the top ten supply 2% of the sample.

Study-wide conclusions, independent of this receptor: Because surface CD5, which has been linked to self-reactivity in mice, was comparable between naive subsets, TCR interaction strength was also inferred from TRB CDR3 physicochemical properties. TRB CDR3s from CXCR3-positive naive cells showed higher hydrophobicity (lower Kidera factor 4), lower energy, and higher strength and volume indices than CXCR3-negative naive cells. Comparably high repertoire diversity was found in both naive subsets, whereas much lower repertoire diversity was found in memory CD8+ T cells. Naive CXCR3-negative and CXCR3-positive cells from the same donor showed similar TRBV-TRBJ usage, whereas memory cells showed distinct patterns. Freshly isolated PBMCs were used for most assays because CXCR3 expression partially decreased after cryopreservation.

No count is recorded, yet this clonotype rates as medium-sized (0.01 to 0.1%) from its frequency. Its antigen is still unknown. Sequencing was carried out using naive CXCR3- CD8+ T cells from blood. The cell subset or site label for this specimen denotes: CD45RO-CCR7+CD27+CD95- naive CD8+ T cells lacking CXCR3 (TNR3-). The rearranged chain carries TRBV12-3 or TRBV12-4 and TRBJ2-2; TCRdb's D call, TRBD2, is unchecked because there is no DNA. The source is a human donor in good health. Some clones in this sample may be carry-over from other donors' samples. The CDR3 protein sequence reads: CASTSYPGTPGELFF.